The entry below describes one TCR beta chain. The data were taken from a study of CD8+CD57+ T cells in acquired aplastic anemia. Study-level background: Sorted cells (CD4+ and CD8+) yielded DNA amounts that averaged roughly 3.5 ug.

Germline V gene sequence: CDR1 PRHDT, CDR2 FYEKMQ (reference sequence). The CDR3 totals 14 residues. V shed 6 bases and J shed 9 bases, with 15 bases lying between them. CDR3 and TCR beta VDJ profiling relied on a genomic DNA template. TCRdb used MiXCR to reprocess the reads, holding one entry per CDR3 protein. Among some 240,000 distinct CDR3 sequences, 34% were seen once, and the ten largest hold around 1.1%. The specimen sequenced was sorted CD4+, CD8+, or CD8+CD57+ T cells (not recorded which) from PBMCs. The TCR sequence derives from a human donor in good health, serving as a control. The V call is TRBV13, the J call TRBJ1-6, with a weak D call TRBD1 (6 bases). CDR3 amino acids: CASRRAGVRSPLHF. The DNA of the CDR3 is TGTGCCAGCAGACGGGCAGGGGTTCGTTCACCCCTCCACTTT.